The 15 T cell receptor beta chains below all came from one sample that was sequenced in a study of Ad26.COV2.S vaccination and SARS-CoV-2 variants. Profiled with immunoSEQ multiplex PCR; TCRdb holds only in-frame clones, not every one. This table has around 270,000 clones, around nine tenths appearing once. The treatment is: around 19 received Ad26.COV2.S at low or high dose, single or two shots; a few received placebo; per-sample allocation not given. Sampling was done on day 63 after the first vaccine or placebo injection. This specimen consisted of peripheral blood, obtained in a trial of Ad26.COV2.S vaccine versus placebo. The receptor source for this set is a person between 18 and 60 years old who received the Ad26.COV2.S COVID-19 vaccine or a placebo.

The rearrangement uses TRBV2 and TRBJ1-2; D perhaps matches TRBD1 (5 bases). In germline, CDR1 is SNHLY, CDR2 FYNNEI. This CDR3 spans 12 amino acids. The V and J ends lost 0 bases and 6 bases respectively, with 5 bases between them. CDR3 loop: CASSEAGHGYTF. CDR3 coding DNA: TGTGCCAGCAGTGAAGCGGGACATGGCTACACCTTC.

This chain joins TRBV4-1 and TRBJ1-3; tentative D call: TRBD1 (6 bases). CDR3 length equals 17 residues. V lost 1 base and J lost 0, with 13 bases in between. The germline V gene has CDR1 MGHRA and CDR2 YSYEKL. The DNA of the CDR3 is TGCGCCAGCAGCCAAGTCATTAGGGGGAGCTCTGGAAACACCATATATTTT. Amino acids: CASSQVIRGSSGNTIYF.

The V and J genes are TRBV5-1 and TRBJ2-2, with unresolved D. Per germline, CDR1 SGHRS and CDR2 YFSETQ. V dropped 1 base and J dropped 5 bases, with 15 bases sitting between them. The CDR3 runs to 16 residues. CDR3 sequence (DNA): TGCGCCAGCAGCTTGACTATCCGGGCCGATACCGGGGAGCTGTTTTTT. Translating it yields CASSLTIRADTGELFF.

The chain links TRBV28 to TRBJ1-4; the match to TRBD1 covers 8 bases. The CDR3 is 15 amino acids. Losses at the gene ends were 5 bases for V and 7 bases for J; bases not matched to a gene: 9. The germline CDR1 and CDR2 sequences are MDHEN and SYDVKM. The DNA of the CDR3 is TGTGCCAGCAGTACTTCAGGGGGCTTGGTTGAAAAACTGTTTTTT. Its protein is CASSTSGGLVEKLFF. Together with reference TRBV28 and TRBJ1-4, the CDR3 gives the full variable domain: DVKVTQSSRYLVKRTGEKVFLECVQDMDHENMFWYRQDPGLGLRLIYFSYDVKMKEKGDIPEGYSVSREKKERFSLILESASTNQTSMYLCASSTSGGLVEKLFFGSGTQLSVL.

This chain's CDR3 is CASSIGRGSRYLYEQFF. The CDR3 nucleotides read TGTGCCAGTAGTATAGGGAGGGGTTCGCGGTATCTCTATGAGCAGTTCTTC. V is TRBV19 and J is TRBJ2-1, with a possible D match to TRBD2 (6 bases). The V gene lost 1 base and the J gene lost 8 bases, with 21 bases spanning the gap. Germline lookup yields CDR1 LNHDA and CDR2 SQIVND (reference sequence). This CDR3 contains 17 residues. The full variable domain, its missing parts supplied by reference TRBV19 and TRBJ2-1, is DGGITQSPKYLFRKEGQNVTLSCEQNLNHDAMYWYRQDPGQGLRLIYYSQIVNDFQKGDIAEGYSVSREKKESFPLTVTSAQKNPTAFYLCASSIGRGSRYLYEQFFGPGTRLTVL.

The chain employs TRBV5-1 and TRBJ2-5; TRBD2 aligns across 8 bases. J lost 3 bases, V lost 2 bases, and 3 bases had no gene match. The CDR3 consists of 14 residues. Germline loops: CDR1 SGHRS, CDR2 YFSETQ. The CDR3, as DNA: TGCGCCAGCAGCTTACAAGCGGGAGAAGAGACCCAGTACTTC. Amino acids: CASSLQAGEETQYF.

The sample holds many counts of this clone. The V and J genes are TRBV6-2 or TRBV6-3 and TRBJ2-3; no definite D call. This CDR3 comprises 15 residues. The germline gives CDR1 MNHEY, CDR2 SVGEGT. V was cut by 4 bases and J by 1 base, with 12 bases left in between. CDR3 coding DNA: TGTGCCAGCAGTTCCCTAGGGTGGGGCACAGATACGCAGTATTTT. It encodes CASSSLGWGTDTQYF.

V usage is TRBV5-5 and J usage is TRBJ2-1; D is tentatively TRBD1 or TRBD2 (5 bases each). This CDR3 contains 15 residues. The germline V gene has CDR1 SGHKS and CDR2 YYEKEE (reference sequence). V gave up 4 bases and J gave up 1 base, with 12 bases separating them. The CDR3 nucleotides read TGTGCCAGCAGCCCCAGAGGGGTGTCCTACAATGAGCAGTTCTTC. Protein sequence: CASSPRGVSYNEQFF.

The chain combines TRBV25-1 with TRBJ1-3, with D perhaps matching TRBD1 (6 bases). This CDR3 has 18 amino acids. V was pared by 6 bases and J by 0 bases, with 21 bases between. CDR1 and CDR2 (germline): MGHDK, SYGVNS. CDR3 coding DNA: TGTGCCAGCAGACAACGGACAGTCGCTTTTTCCTCTGGAAACACCATATATTTT. This gives the protein CASRQRTVAFSSGNTIYF.

The gene calls are TRBV28 and TRBJ1-2; D uncertain. Trimming shortened V by 3 bases and J by 0 bases, and 5 bases separated the two germline ends. The CDR3 is 13 amino acids. Germline CDR1 and CDR2: MDHEN and SYDVKM. As DNA, the CDR3 is TGTGCCAGCAGTTTTGTGTCTAACTATGGCTACACCTTC. Translated: CASSFVSNYGYTF.

The chain couples TRBV2 to TRBJ1-1; TRBD1 agrees at 9 bases. V was pared by 8 bases and J by 2 bases, with 3 bases of the junction left unmatched. CDR1 and CDR2 from the germline V gene are SNHLY and FYNNEI. The CDR3 consists of 13 residues. In nucleotides, the CDR3 is TGTGCCAGCGGGACAGGGAAAAACACTGAAGCTTTCTTT. Amino acid sequence: CASGTGKNTEAFF.

CDR3: CATSRDSRGENEQFF. The CDR3 nucleotides read TGTGCCACCAGCAGAGATAGCCGGGGGGAAAATGAGCAGTTCTTC. The rearrangement uses TRBV15 and TRBJ2-1; 7 bases align to TRBD2. The germline gives CDR1 LNHNV, CDR2 YYDKDF (reference sequence). After removal of 0 bases from V and 7 bases from J, the junction contained 6 bases not matched to a gene. The CDR3 runs 15 residues.

The rearrangement joins TRBV7-2 to TRBJ2-5, with 8 bases identical to TRBD2. V lost 11 bases to trimming and J lost 5 bases; unmatched junction nucleotides: 16. The CDR3 consists of 15 residues. CDR1 and CDR2 from the germline V gene are SGHTA and FQGNSA. This CDR3 is CAVTPPGGPGETQYF. CDR3 bases: TGTGCCGTTACACCACCGGGGGGGCCGGGGGAGACCCAGTACTTC.

The rearrangement uses TRBV3-1 (or the pseudogene TRBV3-2) and TRBJ2-3, with D tentatively TRBD2 (6 bases). Germline assignment: CDR1 LGHDT and CDR2 YNNKEL (reference sequence). The CDR3 has 19 amino acids. V lost 0 bases to trimming and J lost 0 bases, with 19 bases between them. CDR3 region: CASSQESWGVAASTDTQYF. In DNA, the CDR3 is TGTGCCAGCAGCCAAGAATCTTGGGGGGTAGCCGCTAGCACAGATACGCAGTATTTT.

Details on this clone: Sequence at one end of the junction differs from germline and may be a read error. The CDR3, as DNA: TGTGCCAGCAGCTTAGATGACTCCTCCTACAGTGAGCAGTTCTTC. This gives the protein CASSLDDSSYSEQFF. The chain links TRBV7-7 to TRBJ2-1, with unresolved D. The CDR3 is 15 amino acids. Per the germline V gene, CDR1 is SSHAT and CDR2 is FNYEAQ (reference sequence).